The sequence of this T cell receptor beta chain was determined in a study of T-cell memory formation after mild COVID-19. TCRdb passed the 5' RACE reads through MiXCR, listing each CDR3 protein once. The top ten clones hold about 7.5% of a sample with about 560,000 distinct CDR3 sequences, 15% to 20% of them seen once. V was clipped by 4 bases and J by 4 bases; unmatched bases: 16. The CDR3 loop spans 18 amino acids. Germline V lookup: CDR1 LGHNT, CDR2 FRNRAP. Sequenced material: PBMCs or a T cell subset sorted from them (not recorded which). The TCR was taken from an adult woman who had mild COVID-19 (a few samples of this study predate the infection). Cell type and time point are not known. This chain uses TRBV12-5 with TRBJ2-7, with 10 bases matching TRBD2. CDR3 sequence: CASGSQSTGLAGDYEQYF. CDR3 nucleotides: TGTGCTAGTGGTTCCCAATCTACCGGGCTAGCGGGAGATTACGAGCAGTACTTC.